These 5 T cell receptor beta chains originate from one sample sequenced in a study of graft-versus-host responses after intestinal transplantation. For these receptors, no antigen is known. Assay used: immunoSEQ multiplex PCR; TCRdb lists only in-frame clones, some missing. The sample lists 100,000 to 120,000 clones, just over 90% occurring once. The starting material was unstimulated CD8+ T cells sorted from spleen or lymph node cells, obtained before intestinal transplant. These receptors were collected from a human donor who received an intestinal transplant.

This CDR3 reads CASTSAGLGTLNEQFF. CDR3 coding DNA: TGTGCCAGCACCTCGGCGGGACTAGGGACCCTAAATGAGCAGTTCTTC. The chain employs TRBV28 and TRBJ2-1; TRBD2 matches at 8 bases. The ends lost 7 bases at V and 7 bases at J; junction bases unmatched: 15. The CDR3 contains 16 residues. The V gene's germline CDR1 is MDHEN and CDR2 SYDVKM.

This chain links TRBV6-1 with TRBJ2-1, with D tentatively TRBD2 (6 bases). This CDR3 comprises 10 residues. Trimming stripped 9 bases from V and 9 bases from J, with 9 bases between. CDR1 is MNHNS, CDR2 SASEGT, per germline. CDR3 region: CASGGSEQFF. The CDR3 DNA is TGTGCCAGTGGGGGGAGTGAGCAGTTCTTC.

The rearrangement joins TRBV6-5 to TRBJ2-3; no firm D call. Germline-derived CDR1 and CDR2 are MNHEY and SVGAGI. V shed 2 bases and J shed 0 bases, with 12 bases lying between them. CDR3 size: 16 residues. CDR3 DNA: TGTGCCAGCAGTTACAAGCCAGGACCGAGCACAGATACGCAGTATTTT. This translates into CASSYKPGPSTDTQYF.

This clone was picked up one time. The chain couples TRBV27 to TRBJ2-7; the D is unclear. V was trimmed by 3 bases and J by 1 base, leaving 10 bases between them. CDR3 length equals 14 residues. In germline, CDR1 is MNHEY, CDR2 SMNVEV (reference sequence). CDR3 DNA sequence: TGTGCCAGCAGTTTCGGGCAGGCTTCCTACGAGCAGTACTTC. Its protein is CASSFGQASYEQYF.

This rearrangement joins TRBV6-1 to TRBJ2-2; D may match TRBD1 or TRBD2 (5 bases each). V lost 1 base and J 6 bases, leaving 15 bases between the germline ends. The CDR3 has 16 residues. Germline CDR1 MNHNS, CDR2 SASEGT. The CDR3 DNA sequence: TGTGCCAGCAGTGAAGTGGGGGAGTCGTGGGCCGGGGAGCTGTTTTTT. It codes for CASSEVGESWAGELFF.